Included here is one T cell receptor (beta chain) sequence, with context. Its specificity is unknown. Profiling relied on immunoSEQ multiplex PCR, and the TCRdb table lists in-frame clones only, not all of them. Found here are about 680,000 clones, around 90% of them singletons; the top ten hold 24%. This sample is drawn from a study of shared clonotypes between healthy human individuals. Study as a whole: Per donor, CD8 memory used one plate, CD8 naive used two, CD4 memory used three and CD4 naive used three.

Naivety among CD8 cells was defined by CD45RO negativity and positive CCR7 selection, thereby excluding terminally differentiated effector memory CD45RA+ cells. General study results and limits: Clonotype sharing among donors likely depends on sequencing depth. The naive CD4 repertoires of a handful of donors were compared, and approximately 4.5% of clonotypes were shared.

V lost 6 bases to trimming and J lost 0 bases, with 21 bases between them. Germline lookup yields CDR1 MGHRA and CDR2 YSYEKL. CDR3 length: 18 amino acids. The chain couples TRBV4-1 to TRBJ1-5; no clear D gene. The sequence derives from a man aged 25 to 45 in good health. Sequenced material: naive CD8+ T cells sorted from blood. This CDR3 is CASSELISPVHSNQPQHF. The CDR3 nucleotides read TGCGCCAGCAGTGAACTAATCAGCCCGGTGCATAGCAATCAGCCCCAGCATTTT.